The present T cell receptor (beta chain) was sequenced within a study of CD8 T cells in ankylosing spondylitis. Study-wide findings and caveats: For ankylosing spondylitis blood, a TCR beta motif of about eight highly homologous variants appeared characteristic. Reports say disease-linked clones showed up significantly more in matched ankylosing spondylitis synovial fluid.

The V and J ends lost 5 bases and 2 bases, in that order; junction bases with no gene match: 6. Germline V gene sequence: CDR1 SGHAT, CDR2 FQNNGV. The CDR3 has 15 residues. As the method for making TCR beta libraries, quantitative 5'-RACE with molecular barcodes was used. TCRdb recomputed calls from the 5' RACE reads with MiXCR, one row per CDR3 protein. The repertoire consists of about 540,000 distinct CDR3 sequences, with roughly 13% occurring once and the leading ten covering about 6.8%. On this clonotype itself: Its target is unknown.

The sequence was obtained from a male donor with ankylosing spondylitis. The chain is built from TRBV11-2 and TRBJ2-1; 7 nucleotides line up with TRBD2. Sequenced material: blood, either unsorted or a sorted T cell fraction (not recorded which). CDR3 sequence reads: CASSLRLATYNEQFF. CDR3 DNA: TGTGCCAGCAGCCTCCGACTAGCCACCTACAATGAGCAGTTCTTC.